This is a list of T cell receptor beta chains from one sample in a study of Ad26.COV2.S vaccination and SARS-CoV-2 variants. Method: immunoSEQ multiplex PCR; TCRdb's copy keeps in-frame clones and lacks some. This sample has 380,000 or so clones, with around four fifths found just once. Material: peripheral blood, obtained in a trial of Ad26.COV2.S vaccine versus placebo. Receptors were obtained from a person between 18 and 59 years old who received the Ad26.COV2.S COVID-19 vaccine or a placebo. Both conserved end residues are part of each CDR3. Where a row states a size, it is once, few, many or the class of an expanded clone; other rows omit it.

CDR3: CASSLAGGIFSGNTIYF
J: TRBJ1-3
V: TRBV13
size: -

CDR3: CASSEGLAIGSTDTQYF
J: TRBJ2-3
V: TRBV7-9
size: -

CDR3: CARSPAGTVKNSPLHF
J: TRBJ1-6
V: TRBV5-3
size: -

CDR3: CSVVDGVTEAFF
J: TRBJ1-1
V: TRBV29-1
size: -

CDR3: CASRGTGNHSPLHF
J: TRBJ1-6
V: TRBV5-1
size: -

CDR3: CASSLGEGQPQHF
J: TRBJ1-5
V: TRBV12-3/TRBV12-4
size: few

CDR3: CATSREPPTQSEKLFF
J: TRBJ1-4
V: TRBV15
size: -

CDR3: CASSLGRDSPLHF
J: TRBJ1-6
V: TRBV5-6
size: -

CDR3: CASSSGGAPLHF
J: TRBJ1-6
V: TRBV28
size: -

CDR3: CASSKRERTDTQYF
J: TRBJ2-3
V: TRBV6-5
size: -

CDR3: CASSLGTGSYEQYF
J: TRBJ2-7
V: TRBV27
size: few